The present T cell receptor (beta chain) was sequenced within a study of shared clonotypes between healthy human individuals. The overall study: Serving as donors were two women and a few men, whose ages spanned 18 to 49. Study-level points and caveats: What naive subsets generally showed was a larger estimated richness than memory subsets showed.

On this clone: What it recognizes is unknown.

The CDR3 spans 15 residues. V was cut by 11 bases and J by 2 bases, with 18 bases left in between. The germline V gene has CDR1 MNHNS and CDR2 SASEGT. Several immunoSEQ plates received, in even portions, the genomic DNA of each subset. Method: immunoSEQ multiplex PCR; TCRdb's copy keeps in-frame clones and lacks some. The sample has roughly 2.4 million clones, 90% to 97% seen once; the top ten hold approximately 0.13%. The rearrangement joins TRBV6-1 to TRBJ2-2; D is perhaps TRBD2 (5 bases). This receptor was obtained from a man between 18 and 35 years old in good health. Sequenced material: naive CD4+ T cells sorted from blood. The subset was: CD45RA+ positively selected. The CDR3 is CAGGRAPYNTGELFF. For the CDR3, the DNA is TGTGCCGGAGGAAGGGCCCCGTACAACACCGGGGAGCTGTTTTTT.